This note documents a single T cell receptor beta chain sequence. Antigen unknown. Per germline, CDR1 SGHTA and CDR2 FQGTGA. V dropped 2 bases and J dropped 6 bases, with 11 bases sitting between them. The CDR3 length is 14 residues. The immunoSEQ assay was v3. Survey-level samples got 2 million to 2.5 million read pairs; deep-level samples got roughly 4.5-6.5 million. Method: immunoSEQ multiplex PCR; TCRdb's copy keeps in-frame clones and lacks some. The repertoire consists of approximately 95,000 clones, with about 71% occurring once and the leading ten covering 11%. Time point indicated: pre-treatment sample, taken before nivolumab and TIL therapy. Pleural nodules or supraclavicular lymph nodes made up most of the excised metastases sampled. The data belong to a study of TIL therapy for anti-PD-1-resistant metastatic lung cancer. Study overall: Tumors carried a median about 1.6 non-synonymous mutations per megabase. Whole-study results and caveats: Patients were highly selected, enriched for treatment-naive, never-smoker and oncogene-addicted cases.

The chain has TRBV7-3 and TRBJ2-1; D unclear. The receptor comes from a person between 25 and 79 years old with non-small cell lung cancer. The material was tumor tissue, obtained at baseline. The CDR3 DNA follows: TGTGCCAGCAGCTTAGTTGCATTGGGCAATGAGCAGTTCTTC. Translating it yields CASSLVALGNEQFF.